Listed below are T cell receptor beta chains from one sample, sequenced in a study of T-cell reconstitution after alpha-beta-depleted transplantation in children. TCRdb analysed the PCR reads with MiXCR anew, one entry per CDR3 protein. The table lists 81,000 or so distinct CDR3 sequences, about 16% of them singletons, with about 19% in the top ten. The sample was PBMCs, mostly from graft donor cells, taken 180 days after TCRalphabeta/CD19-depleted stem cell transplant. Receptors were obtained from a male patient under 10 years old who had a stem cell transplant for acute lymphoblastic leukemia, so the T cells may come from the graft donor. Each CDR3 is given with its conserved first and last residue. D genes are given only for firm matches. Size values are once, few and many counts, or a class for expanded clones, and some rows have none.

TRBD1	NA	TRBV7-8	TRBJ2-7	TGTGCCAGCAGCTTAGTTCGACAGGGCGAGCAGTACTTC	CASSLVRQGEQYF
TRBD1	once	TRBV5-1	TRBJ2-1	TGCGCCAGCAGCCCATCACCGGACAGGGCCTCACGGGAGCAGTTCTTC	CASSPSPDRASREQFF
NA	NA	TRBV5-1	TRBJ2-6	TGCGCCAGCAGCGCATGGTCCTCTGGGGCCAACGTCCTGACTTTC	CASSAWSSGANVLTF
NA	NA	TRBV27	TRBJ2-7	TGTGCCAGCAGTTTATTCCCAACCTACGAGCAGTACTTC	CASSLFPTYEQYF
TRBD2	NA	TRBV3-1	TRBJ2-3	TGTGCCAGCAGCCAAATGGGACTAGCGGGGGTCACAGATACGCAGTATTTT	CASSQMGLAGVTDTQYF
TRBD2	once	TRBV15	TRBJ2-3	TGTGCCACCAGCAGGGAAGCGGGGGCCACAGATACGCAGTATTTT	CATSREAGATDTQYF
NA	NA	TRBV12-5	TRBJ2-2	TGTGCTAGTGGTTTGGTAGCAGGGACGAACACCGGGGAGCTGTTTTTT	CASGLVAGTNTGELFF
NA	NA	TRBV29-1	TRBJ1-1	TGCAGCGTGGGGCCGGGGAACACTGAAGCTTTCTTT	CSVGPGNTEAFF
NA	NA	TRBV6-5	TRBJ1-1	TGTGCCAGCAGTTACGTAAAAGGCACTGAAGCTTTCTTT	CASSYVKGTEAFF
TRBD2	few	TRBV4-2	TRBJ2-5	TGTGCCAGCAGCCAAGACCCAGCGGGGAGACTACCGGAGACCCAGTACTTC	CASSQDPAGRLPETQYF
NA	few	TRBV12-3/TRBV12-4	TRBJ1-1	TGTGCCAGCAGACCTGGGAGGGGCACTGAAGCTTTCTTT	CASRPGRGTEAFF
NA	many	TRBV20-1	TRBJ2-3	TGCAGTGCTAGACCAAACGGGGGCCCCAGCACAGATACGCAGTATTTT	CSARPNGGPSTDTQYF
TRBD2	many	TRBV5-1	TRBJ2-3	TGCGCCAGCAGCGCATACGGGGGGGCCGCAGATACGCAGTATTTT	CASSAYGGAADTQYF
NA	NA	TRBV6-5	TRBJ1-1	TGTGCCAGCAGTTACAGGGGGTTGAACACTGAAGCTTTCTTT	CASSYRGLNTEAFF
NA	NA	TRBV5-1	TRBJ1-1	TGCGCCAGCAGCTCCGTGGCTTATGGGCGGCGGATGAACACTGAAGCTTTCTTT	CASSSVAYGRRMNTEAFF
NA	NA	TRBV5-1	TRBJ2-7	TGCGCCAGCAGTAGGACGGAACAATACGAGCAGTACTTC	CASSRTEQYEQYF
NA	NA	TRBV10-3	TRBJ2-7	TGTGCCATCAGTGTTGACAGTCTTTACGAGCAGTACTTC	CAISVDSLYEQYF
NA	many	TRBV18	TRBJ1-1	TGTGCCAGCTCACCAGCGGTGAACACTGAAGCTTTCTTT	CASSPAVNTEAFF
TRBD1	NA	TRBV30	TRBJ2-7	TGTGCCTGGGGACAGGGGACGGTACGCTACGAGCAGTACTTC	CAWGQGTVRYEQYF
TRBD1	NA	TRBV6-1	TRBJ2-7	TGTGCCAGCAGACCCGGGACAGTGGTGGGGTGGGTGCAGTACTTC	CASRPGTVVGWVQYF
NA	few	TRBV11-2	TRBJ2-3	TGTGCCAGCAGCTTAGGTATTAGCACAGATACGCAGTATTTT	CASSLGISTDTQYF
NA	few	TRBV20-1	TRBJ1-5	TGCAGTGCTAGATCGGCGGGACTCAATCAGCCCCAGCATTTT	CSARSAGLNQPQHF
NA	NA	TRBV5-1	TRBJ1-6	TGCGCCAGCAGCCCGGGGGGGTCCTCCTATAATTCACCCCTCCACTTT	CASSPGGSSYNSPLHF
TRBD2	few	TRBV11-3	TRBJ2-5	TGTGCCAGCAGCTTAGATCTCGACGGGGGGGCAAGAGAGACCCAGTACTTC	CASSLDLDGGARETQYF
NA	NA	TRBV4-1	TRBJ2-1	TGCGCCAGCAGCCAAGAAGTCCTGCCGGGTCCCAACTCCAATGAGCAGTTCTTC	CASSQEVLPGPNSNEQFF
NA	NA	TRBV6-2/TRBV6-3	TRBJ2-2	TGTGCCAGCAGTTCCAGGGGGGAGGAGCTGTTTTTT	CASSSRGEELFF
NA	few	TRBV20-1	TRBJ1-6	TGCAGTGCGACACAGCCACCCCTCCACTTT	CSATQPPLHF
NA	NA	TRBV7-2	TRBJ2-2	TGTGCCAGCAGCTCCTTGATCACCGGGGAGCTGTTTTTT	CASSSLITGELFF
NA	few	TRBV20-1	TRBJ2-1	TGCAGTGCTAGTCAGGAGACAGGCTCCTACAATGAGCAGTTCTTC	CSASQETGSYNEQFF
NA	many	TRBV12-3/TRBV12-4	TRBJ2-1	TGTGCCAGCAGTTTACCTTGGCCGGCCTACAATGAGCAGTTCTTC	CASSLPWPAYNEQFF
NA	NA	TRBV12-3/TRBV12-4	TRBJ1-5	TGTGCCAGCCGGAAGGATAATTATAGCAATCAGCCCCAGCATTTT	CASRKDNYSNQPQHF
TRBD2	few	TRBV30	TRBJ2-3	TGTGCCTGGAGTCCTGGAACTACTAGCGGGAGTGATACGCAGTATTTT	CAWSPGTTSGSDTQYF
NA	NA	TRBV6-1	TRBJ2-7	TGTGCCAGCAGCCCCCTTCTAACCTACGAGCAGTACTTC	CASSPLLTYEQYF
NA	many	TRBV3-1	TRBJ1-1	TGTGCCAGCAGCCAAGATTCGGTATCGGAAGCTAGGGCTTTCTTT	CASSQDSVSEARAFF
NA	NA	TRBV10-3	TRBJ2-1	TGTGCCATCAGTGTGGCCCTCGCTGAGCAGTTCTTC	CAISVALAEQFF
TRBD2	NA	TRBV5-4	TRBJ2-7	TGTGCCAGCAGCTCCGGGAGGCGGACCTACGAGCAGTACTTC	CASSSGRRTYEQYF
TRBD2	NA	TRBV12-3/TRBV12-4	TRBJ2-1	TGTGCCAGCAGTTTCAAGCGGGGTTACAATGAGCAGTTCTTC	CASSFKRGYNEQFF
TRBD1	NA	TRBV2	TRBJ2-6	TGTGCCAGCAGCTTGGGTTTCGATATAGGGACAGAGAGCTCTGGGGCCAACGTCCTGACTTTC	CASSLGFDIGTESSGANVLTF
NA	NA	TRBV14	TRBJ1-1	TGTGCCAGCAGCTTCAGCTTGGGGGCGGGTACTGAAGCTTTCTTT	CASSFSLGAGTEAFF
TRBD1	NA	TRBV5-5	TRBJ2-5	TGTGCCAGCAGCCCGAGGGCGACAGGGGGTCCAGAGACCCAGTACTTC	CASSPRATGGPETQYF
NA	many	TRBV7-2	TRBJ2-5	TGTGCCAGCAGCTTAGCTTGGGGGGTACAAGAGACCCAGTACTTC	CASSLAWGVQETQYF